This T cell receptor beta chain came from a study of blood T cell repertoires in COVID-19. Study-level background: Some COVID-19 samples were acute and others convalescent; all came from the United States, Italy and Spain. T cells, B-cell-depleted T cells, or PBMCs supplied cDNA or gDNA.

With 5 bases removed from V and 0 bases from J, the gap between germline ends came to 7 bases. Germline-derived CDR1 and CDR2 are SGHDN and FVKESK. The CDR3 covers 13 residues. Seattle participants joined during active infection and were tracked over time. Under the authors' procedure: By means of reference gene primer amplification, nucleated cell counts were estimated. Clones were read by immunoSEQ multiplex PCR, and TCRdb kept only the in-frame ones, dropping some. V, J and clone size reflect that table, while D and trimming were determined from the DNA. The table shows roughly 100,000 clones, with 90% occurring only once.

J is TRBJ1-1 and V is TRBV14; D not certain. Sequencing was performed on peripheral blood. This TCR came from a man aged 18 to 30 with COVID-19, enrolled during active disease. This CDR3 is CASSASVNTEAFF. CDR3 DNA sequence: TGTGCCAGCAGCGCGAGTGTGAACACTGAAGCTTTCTTT.